This T cell receptor beta chain is drawn from a study of T cell responses to AZD1222 COVID-19 vaccine. Study observations and caveats: No day 14 peak samples; only post-peak repertoires were characterized. Increased Spike-specific TCR breadth and depth were observed after two AZD1222 doses. Among those given AZD1222, only 5 to 7 were seropositive at baseline. White British ancestry dominated among donors, who included more females, and clonal diversity was possibly underestimated.

After removal of 4 bases from V and 3 bases from J, the junction contained 10 bases not matched to a gene. Germline loops: CDR1 SGHAT, CDR2 FQNNGV. The CDR3 spans 19 residues. Profiled with immunoSEQ multiplex PCR; TCRdb holds only in-frame clones, not every one. The sample includes 75,000 to 100,000 clones, about 94% of them seen just once. On this clone itself: No antigen is known for it.

The sample in question was peripheral blood, obtained 28 days after the second AZD1222 dose. This receptor was taken from an adult who received the AZD1222 COVID-19 vaccine. The chain has TRBV11-2 and TRBJ2-1, with TRBD2 matching over 15 bases. The CDR3 nucleotides are TGTGCCAGCAGCTCCCGCGGGACTAGCGGGGGGCGGGGCTACAATGAGCAGTTCTTC. As protein: CASSSRGTSGGRGYNEQFF.